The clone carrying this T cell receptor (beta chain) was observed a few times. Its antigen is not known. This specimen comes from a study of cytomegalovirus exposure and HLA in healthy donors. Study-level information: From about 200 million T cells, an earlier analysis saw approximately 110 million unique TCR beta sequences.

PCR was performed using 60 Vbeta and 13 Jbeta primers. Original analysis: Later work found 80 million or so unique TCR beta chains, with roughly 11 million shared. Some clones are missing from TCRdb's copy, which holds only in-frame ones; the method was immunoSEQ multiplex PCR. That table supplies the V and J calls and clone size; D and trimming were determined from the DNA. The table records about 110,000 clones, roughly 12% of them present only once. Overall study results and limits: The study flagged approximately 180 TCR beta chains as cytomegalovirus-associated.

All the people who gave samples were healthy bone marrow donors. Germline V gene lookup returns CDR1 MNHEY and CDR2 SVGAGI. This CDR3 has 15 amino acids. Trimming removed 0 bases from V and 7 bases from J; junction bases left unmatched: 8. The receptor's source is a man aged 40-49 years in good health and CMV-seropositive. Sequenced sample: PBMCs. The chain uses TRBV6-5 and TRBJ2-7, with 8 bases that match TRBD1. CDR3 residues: CASSYSNSGGGEQYF. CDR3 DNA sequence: TGTGCCAGCAGTTACTCGAATTCAGGGGGCGGGGAGCAGTACTTC.